A selection of T cell receptor beta chains follows, all from one sample in a study of T-cell memory formation after mild COVID-19. MiXCR, run by TCRdb on the 5' RACE reads, gives a single entry per CDR3 protein. The sample holds some 180,000 distinct CDR3 sequences; under 15% are singletons and the top ten take 2.5% to 3.5%. Sequenced: PBMCs or a T cell subset sorted from them (not recorded which). The receptor source for this set is a man between 18 and 35 years old who had mild COVID-19 (a few samples of this study predate the infection). Cell type and time point are not known. CDR3s include the opening cysteine and the closing phenylalanine or tryptophan. D genes are given only for firm matches. Not every row has a clone size; where given, it reads once, few, many or a size class.

j_call: TRBJ2-1; d_call: NA; v_call: TRBV2; clone_size: few; cdr3_nt: TGTGCCAGCAGGGACAGACGAACTTACAATGAGCAGTTCTTC; cdr3_aa: CASRDRRTYNEQFF
j_call: TRBJ2-2; d_call: TRBD2; v_call: TRBV15; clone_size: few; cdr3_nt: TGTGCCACCAGCAGAGATTTTGGGGGTAGCGGGGGACCCGCGAACACCGGGGAGCTGTTTTTT; cdr3_aa: CATSRDFGGSGGPANTGELFF
j_call: TRBJ1-6; d_call: NA; v_call: TRBV4-3; clone_size: many; cdr3_nt: TGCGCCAGCAGCCAAGATACTCCAACACCAGGATCCTATAATTCACCCCTCCACTTT; cdr3_aa: CASSQDTPTPGSYNSPLHF
j_call: TRBJ1-2; d_call: NA; v_call: TRBV11-2; clone_size: NA; cdr3_nt: TGTGCCAGCTACTCGGGGGGGGATGGCTACACCTTC; cdr3_aa: CASYSGGDGYTF
j_call: TRBJ2-2; d_call: NA; v_call: TRBV27; clone_size: few; cdr3_nt: TGTGCCAGCAGTCCCCCCAGCAAGGAGGCGGGATACACCGGGGAGCTGTTTTTT; cdr3_aa: CASSPPSKEAGYTGELFF
j_call: TRBJ2-1; d_call: NA; v_call: TRBV5-1; clone_size: many; cdr3_nt: TGCGCCAGCAGCTCAGCAACGTTTCAAGAGGATAAGCAGTTCTTC; cdr3_aa: CASSSATFQEDKQFF
j_call: TRBJ1-1; d_call: TRBD1; v_call: TRBV7-9; clone_size: many; cdr3_nt: TGTGCCAGCAGCTTAAAGGGGGCCCCTGAAGCTTTCTTT; cdr3_aa: CASSLKGAPEAFF
j_call: TRBJ2-3; d_call: NA; v_call: TRBV20-1; clone_size: NA; cdr3_nt: TGCAGTGCCCCACGGGACGGTACTAGCACAGATACGCAGTATTTT; cdr3_aa: CSAPRDGTSTDTQYF
j_call: TRBJ2-3; d_call: TRBD2; v_call: TRBV5-1; clone_size: few; cdr3_nt: TGCGCCAGCAGCTGGTTTCCTTCCGGGGGGGCTGCGAGCACAGATACGCAGTATTTT; cdr3_aa: CASSWFPSGGAASTDTQYF
j_call: TRBJ2-4; d_call: TRBD1; v_call: TRBV20-1; clone_size: NA; cdr3_nt: TGCAGTGCTAGCTCTCCGGGACAGAAGACTATAGCCAAAAACATTCAGTACTTC; cdr3_aa: CSASSPGQKTIAKNIQYF
j_call: TRBJ1-5; d_call: NA; v_call: TRBV12-3/TRBV12-4; clone_size: few; cdr3_nt: TGTGCCAGCAGTTGGGCGGGGAATCAGCCCCAGCATTTT; cdr3_aa: CASSWAGNQPQHF
j_call: TRBJ2-1; d_call: TRBD1; v_call: TRBV10-3; clone_size: NA; cdr3_nt: TGTGCCATCGAGACGACAGGGGGCGAGCAGTTCTTC; cdr3_aa: CAIETTGGEQFF
j_call: TRBJ2-5; d_call: TRBD2; v_call: TRBV5-1; clone_size: NA; cdr3_nt: TGCGCCAGCTTCCCAGGCGGGAGTGGGAAGTTCCAAGAGACCCAGTACTTC; cdr3_aa: CASFPGGSGKFQETQYF
j_call: TRBJ1-2; d_call: NA; v_call: TRBV4-3; clone_size: NA; cdr3_nt: TGCGCCAGCAGCCAAGGCGGACTCGCTAACTATGGCTACACCTTC; cdr3_aa: CASSQGGLANYGYTF
j_call: TRBJ1-5; d_call: NA; v_call: TRBV5-1; clone_size: few; cdr3_nt: TGCGCCAGCAGCTGGGACTCGGAGAATTCGCCCCAGCATTTT; cdr3_aa: CASSWDSENSPQHF
j_call: TRBJ2-7; d_call: TRBD1; v_call: TRBV18; clone_size: NA; cdr3_nt: TGTGCCAGCTCGCCAATGGGACAGGGGGCGGAGAAGCAGTACTTC; cdr3_aa: CASSPMGQGAEKQYF
j_call: TRBJ2-2; d_call: NA; v_call: TRBV5-1; clone_size: NA; cdr3_nt: TGCGCCAGCGCGCCACCTGGGGTCACCGGGGAGCTGTTTTTT; cdr3_aa: CASAPPGVTGELFF
j_call: TRBJ1-2; d_call: TRBD1; v_call: TRBV28; clone_size: NA; cdr3_nt: TGTGCCAGCAGTTTGACCCAGGGGGTAGGCTACACCTTC; cdr3_aa: CASSLTQGVGYTF
j_call: TRBJ1-1; d_call: TRBD1; v_call: TRBV20-1; clone_size: NA; cdr3_nt: TGCAGTGCTAGCCCGACAGGGGAGGCCACTGAAGCTTTCTTT; cdr3_aa: CSASPTGEATEAFF
j_call: TRBJ2-6; d_call: NA; v_call: TRBV24-1; clone_size: few; cdr3_nt: TGTGCCACCAGTGGTTCTGAGGGATTCGGGGCCAACGTCCTGACTTTC; cdr3_aa: CATSGSEGFGANVLTF
j_call: TRBJ2-5; d_call: TRBD2; v_call: TRBV5-1; clone_size: NA; cdr3_nt: TGCGCCAGCAGCTTGGATAGCGGGGGGCCAAAGACCCAGTACTTC; cdr3_aa: CASSLDSGGPKTQYF
j_call: TRBJ1-3; d_call: NA; v_call: TRBV11-2; clone_size: few; cdr3_nt: TGTGCCAGCAGCCAAGGGTCGCTAGTCTCTGGAAACACCATATATTTT; cdr3_aa: CASSQGSLVSGNTIYF
j_call: TRBJ2-7; d_call: TRBD2; v_call: TRBV12-3/TRBV12-4; clone_size: many; cdr3_nt: TGTGCCAGCAAGAGGGCGGGGGACGTTTACGAGCAGTACTTC; cdr3_aa: CASKRAGDVYEQYF